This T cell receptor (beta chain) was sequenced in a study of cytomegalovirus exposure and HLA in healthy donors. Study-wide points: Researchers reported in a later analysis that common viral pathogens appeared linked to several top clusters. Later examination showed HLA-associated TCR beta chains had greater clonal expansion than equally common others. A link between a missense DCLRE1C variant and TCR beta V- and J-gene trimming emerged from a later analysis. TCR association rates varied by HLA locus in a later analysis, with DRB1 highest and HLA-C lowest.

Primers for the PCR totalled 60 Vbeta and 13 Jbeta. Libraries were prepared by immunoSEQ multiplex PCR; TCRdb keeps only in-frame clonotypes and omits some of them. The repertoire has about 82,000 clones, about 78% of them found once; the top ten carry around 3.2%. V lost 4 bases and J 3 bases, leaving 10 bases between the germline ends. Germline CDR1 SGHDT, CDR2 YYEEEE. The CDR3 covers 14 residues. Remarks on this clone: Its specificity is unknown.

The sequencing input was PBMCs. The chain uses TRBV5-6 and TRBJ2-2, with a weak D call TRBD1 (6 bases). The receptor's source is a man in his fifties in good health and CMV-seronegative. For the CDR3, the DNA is TGTGCCAGCAGCGAAGGACAGTACACCGGGGAGCTGTTTTTT. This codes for CASSEGQYTGELFF.